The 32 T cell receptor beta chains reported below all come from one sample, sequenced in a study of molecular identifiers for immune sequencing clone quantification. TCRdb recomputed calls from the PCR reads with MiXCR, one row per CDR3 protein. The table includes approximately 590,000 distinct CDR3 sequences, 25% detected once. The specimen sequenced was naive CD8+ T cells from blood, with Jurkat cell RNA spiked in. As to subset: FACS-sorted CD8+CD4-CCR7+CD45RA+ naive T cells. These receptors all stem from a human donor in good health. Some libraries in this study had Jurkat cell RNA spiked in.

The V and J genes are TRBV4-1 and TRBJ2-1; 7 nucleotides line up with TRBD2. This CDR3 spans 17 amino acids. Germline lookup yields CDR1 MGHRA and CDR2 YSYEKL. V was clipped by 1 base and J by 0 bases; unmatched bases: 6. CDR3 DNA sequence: TGCGCCAGCAGCCAAGGGCTAGCGGAGAGCTCCTACAATGAGCAGTTCTTC. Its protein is CASSQGLAESSYNEQFF.

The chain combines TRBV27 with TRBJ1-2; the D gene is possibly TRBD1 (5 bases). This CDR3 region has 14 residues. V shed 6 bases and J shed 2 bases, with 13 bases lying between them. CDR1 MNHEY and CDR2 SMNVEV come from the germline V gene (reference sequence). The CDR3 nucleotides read TGTGCCAGCAGCGTAAAGGGACTGAACTATGGCTACACCTTC. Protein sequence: CASSVKGLNYGYTF.

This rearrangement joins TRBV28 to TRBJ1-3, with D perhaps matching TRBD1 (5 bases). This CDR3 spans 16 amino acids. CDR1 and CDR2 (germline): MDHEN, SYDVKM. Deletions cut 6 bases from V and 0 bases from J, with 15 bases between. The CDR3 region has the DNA TGTGCCAGCAGAAGCCTCAGGGACTTCTCTGGAAACACCATATATTTT. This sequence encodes CASRSLRDFSGNTIYF. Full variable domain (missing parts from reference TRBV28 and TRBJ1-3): DVKVTQSSRYLVKRTGEKVFLECVQDMDHENMFWYRQDPGLGLRLIYFSYDVKMKEKGDIPEGYSVSREKKERFSLILESASTNQTSMYLCASRSLRDFSGNTIYFGEGSWLTVV.

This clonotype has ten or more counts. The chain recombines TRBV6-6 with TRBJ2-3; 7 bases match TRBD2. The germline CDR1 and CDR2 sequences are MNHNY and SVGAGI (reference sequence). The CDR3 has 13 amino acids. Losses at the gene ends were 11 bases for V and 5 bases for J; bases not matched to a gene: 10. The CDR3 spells CAVEAGSIDTQYF. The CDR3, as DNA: TGTGCCGTAGAAGCGGGATCGATAGATACGCAGTATTTT.

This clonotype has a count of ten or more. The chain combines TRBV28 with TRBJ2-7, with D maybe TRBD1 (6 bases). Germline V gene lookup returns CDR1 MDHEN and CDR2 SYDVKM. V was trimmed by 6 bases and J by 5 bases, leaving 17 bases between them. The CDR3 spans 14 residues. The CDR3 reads CASSRTQGDHEQYF. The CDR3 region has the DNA TGTGCCAGCAGCCGAACACAGGGAGACCACGAGCAGTACTTC.

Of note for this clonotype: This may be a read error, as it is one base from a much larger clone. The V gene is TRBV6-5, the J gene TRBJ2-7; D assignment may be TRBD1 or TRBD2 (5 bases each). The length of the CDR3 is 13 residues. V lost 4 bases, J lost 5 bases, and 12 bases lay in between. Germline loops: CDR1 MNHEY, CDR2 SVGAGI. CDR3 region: CASSLLGTHEQYF. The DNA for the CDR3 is TGTGCCAGCAGTTTACTAGGGACCCACGAGCAGTACTTC.

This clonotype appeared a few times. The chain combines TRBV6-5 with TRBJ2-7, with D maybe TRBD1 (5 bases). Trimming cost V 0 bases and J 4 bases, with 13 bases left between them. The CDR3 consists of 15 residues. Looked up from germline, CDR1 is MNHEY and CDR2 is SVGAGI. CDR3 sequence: CASSYSPSRVYEQYF. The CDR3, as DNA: TGTGCCAGCAGTTACTCCCCGTCCAGGGTTTACGAGCAGTACTTC.

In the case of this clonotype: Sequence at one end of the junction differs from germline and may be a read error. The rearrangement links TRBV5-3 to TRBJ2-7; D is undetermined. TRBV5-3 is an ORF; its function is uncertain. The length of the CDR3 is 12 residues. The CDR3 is CASSLVTYERYF. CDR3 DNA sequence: TGTGCCAGCAGCTTGGTAACCTACGAGCGGTACTTC.

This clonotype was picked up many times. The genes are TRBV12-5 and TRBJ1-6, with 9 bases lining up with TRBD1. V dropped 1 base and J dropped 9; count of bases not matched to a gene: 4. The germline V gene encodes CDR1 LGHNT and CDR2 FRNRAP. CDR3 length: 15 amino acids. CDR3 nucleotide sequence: TGTGCTAGTGGTTTGGAGACAGGGGGTTTTTCACCCCTCCACTTT. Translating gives CASGLETGGFSPLHF. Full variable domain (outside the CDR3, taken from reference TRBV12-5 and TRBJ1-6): DARVTQTPRHKVTEMGQEVTMRCQPILGHNTVFWYRQTMMQGLELLAYFRNRAPLDDSGMPKDRFSAEMPDATLATLKIQPSEPRDSAVYFCASGLETGGFSPLHFGNGTRLTVT.

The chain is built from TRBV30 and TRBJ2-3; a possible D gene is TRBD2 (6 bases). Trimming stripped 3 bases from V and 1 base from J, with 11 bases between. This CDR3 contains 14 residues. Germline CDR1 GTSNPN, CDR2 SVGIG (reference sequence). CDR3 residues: CAWSPGVGTDTQYF. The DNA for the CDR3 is TGTGCCTGGAGCCCGGGGGTGGGCACAGATACGCAGTATTTT. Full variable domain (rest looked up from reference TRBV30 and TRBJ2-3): SQTIHQWPATLVQPVGSPLSLECTVEGTSNPNLYWYRQAAGRGLQLLFYSVGIGQISSEVPQNLSASRPQDRQFILSSKKLLLSDSGFYLCAWSPGVGTDTQYFGPGTRLTVL.

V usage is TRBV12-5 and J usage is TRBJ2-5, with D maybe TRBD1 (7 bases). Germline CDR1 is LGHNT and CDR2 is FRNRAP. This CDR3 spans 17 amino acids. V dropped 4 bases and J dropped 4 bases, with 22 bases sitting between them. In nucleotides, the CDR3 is TGTGCTAGTGGTTCGAAACCCTCAGGGGGGTCGGGAGAGACCCAGTACTTC. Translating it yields CASGSKPSGGSGETQYF.

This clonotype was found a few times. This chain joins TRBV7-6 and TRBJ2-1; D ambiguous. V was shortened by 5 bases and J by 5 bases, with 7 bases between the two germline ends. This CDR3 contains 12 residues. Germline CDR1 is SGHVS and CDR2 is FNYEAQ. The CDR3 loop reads CASSNNNNEQFF. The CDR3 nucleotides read TGTGCCAGCAGCAATAACAACAATGAGCAGTTCTTC.

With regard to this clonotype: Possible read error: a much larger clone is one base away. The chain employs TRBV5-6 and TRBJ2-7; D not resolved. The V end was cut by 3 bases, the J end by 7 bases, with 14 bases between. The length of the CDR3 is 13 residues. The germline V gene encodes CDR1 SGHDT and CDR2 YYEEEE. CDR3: CASSSGRPGEQYF. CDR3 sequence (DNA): TGTGCCAGCAGCTCTGGACGGCCGGGTGAGCAGTACTTC.

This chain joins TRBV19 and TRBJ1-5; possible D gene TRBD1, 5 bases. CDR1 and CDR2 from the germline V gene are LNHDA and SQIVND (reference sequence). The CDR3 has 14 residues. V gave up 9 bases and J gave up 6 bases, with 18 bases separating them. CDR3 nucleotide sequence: TGTGCCAGCCGCATGGGACGGTCGCGTCAGCCCCAGCATTTT. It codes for CASRMGRSRQPQHF.

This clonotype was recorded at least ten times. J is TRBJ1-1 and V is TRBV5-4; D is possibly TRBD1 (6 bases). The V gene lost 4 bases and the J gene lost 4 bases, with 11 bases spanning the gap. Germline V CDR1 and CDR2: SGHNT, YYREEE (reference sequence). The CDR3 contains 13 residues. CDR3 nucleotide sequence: TGTGCCAGCAGCACGATGGGGGCCACTGAAGCTTTCTTT. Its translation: CASSTMGATEAFF.

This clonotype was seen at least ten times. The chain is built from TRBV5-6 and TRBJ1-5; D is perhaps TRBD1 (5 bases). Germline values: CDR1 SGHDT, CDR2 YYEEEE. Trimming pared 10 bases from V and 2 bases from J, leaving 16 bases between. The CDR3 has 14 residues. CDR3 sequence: CASSGGSRNQPQHF. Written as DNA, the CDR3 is TGTGCCTCGTCCGGGGGATCCCGCAATCAGCCCCAGCATTTT.

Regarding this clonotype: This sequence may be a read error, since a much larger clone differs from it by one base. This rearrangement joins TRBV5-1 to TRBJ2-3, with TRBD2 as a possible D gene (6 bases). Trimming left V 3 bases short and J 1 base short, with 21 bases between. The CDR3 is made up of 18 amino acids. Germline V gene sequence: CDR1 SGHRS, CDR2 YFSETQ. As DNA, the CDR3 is TGCGCCAGCAGCTCTTGGACTACGCTGCCCGCCGGCACAGATACGCAGTATTTT. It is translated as CASSSWTTLPAGTDTQYF.

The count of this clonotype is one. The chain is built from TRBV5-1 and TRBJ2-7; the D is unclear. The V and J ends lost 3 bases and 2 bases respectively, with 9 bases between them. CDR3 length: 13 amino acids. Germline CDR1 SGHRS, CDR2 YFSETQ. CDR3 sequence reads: CASSWTEPYEQYF. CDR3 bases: TGCGCCAGCAGCTGGACGGAGCCCTACGAGCAGTACTTC. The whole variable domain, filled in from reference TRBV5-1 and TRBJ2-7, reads KAGVTQTPRYLIKTRGQQVTLSCSPISGHRSVSWYQQTPGQGLQFLFEYFSETQRNKGNFPGRFSGRQFSNSRSEMNVSTLELGDSALYLCASSWTEPYEQYFGPGTRLTVT.

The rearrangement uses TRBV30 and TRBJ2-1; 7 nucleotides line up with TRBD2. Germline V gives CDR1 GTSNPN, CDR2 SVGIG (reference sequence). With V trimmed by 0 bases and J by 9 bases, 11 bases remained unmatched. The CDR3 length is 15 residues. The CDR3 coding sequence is TGTGCCTGGAGTGTAGGTAGCGGGCCTGTAAGTGAGCAGTTCTTC. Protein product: CAWSVGSGPVSEQFF.

The CDR3, as DNA: TGCGCCAGCAGCTTGTCTTGGGAGTCCTACGAGCAGTACTTC. Protein sequence: CASSLSWESYEQYF. The J gene is TRBJ2-7, the V gene TRBV5-1; tentatively, D is TRBD2 (5 bases). V lost 1 base and J lost 1, with 9 bases in between. Per the germline V gene, CDR1 is SGHRS and CDR2 is YFSETQ. The CDR3 contains 14 residues. The entire variable domain, with the rest obtained from reference TRBV5-1 and TRBJ2-7, is as follows: KAGVTQTPRYLIKTRGQQVTLSCSPISGHRSVSWYQQTPGQGLQFLFEYFSETQRNKGNFPGRFSGRQFSNSRSEMNVSTLELGDSALYLCASSLSWESYEQYFGPGTRLTVT.

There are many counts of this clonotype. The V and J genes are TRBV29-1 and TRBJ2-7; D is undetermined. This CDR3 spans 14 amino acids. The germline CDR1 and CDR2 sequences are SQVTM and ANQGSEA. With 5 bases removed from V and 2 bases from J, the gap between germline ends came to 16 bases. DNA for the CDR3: TGCAGCGTTTTCAGCAAAGGTGGGGCCTACGAGCAGTACTTC. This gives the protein CSVFSKGGAYEQYF.

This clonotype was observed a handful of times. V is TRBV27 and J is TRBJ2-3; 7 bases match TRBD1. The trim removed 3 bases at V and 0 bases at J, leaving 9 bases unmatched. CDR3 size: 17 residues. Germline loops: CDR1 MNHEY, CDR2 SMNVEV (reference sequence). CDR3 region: CASSFTHRDSSTDTQYF. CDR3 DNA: TGTGCCAGCAGTTTCACCCACCGGGACAGTAGCACAGATACGCAGTATTTT.

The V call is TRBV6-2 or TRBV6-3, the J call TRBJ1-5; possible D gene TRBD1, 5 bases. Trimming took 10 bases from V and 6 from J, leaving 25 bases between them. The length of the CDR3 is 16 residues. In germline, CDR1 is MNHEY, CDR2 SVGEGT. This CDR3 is CATLQVPGAWGQPQHF. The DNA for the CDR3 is TGTGCCACCCTGCAGGTCCCCGGGGCATGGGGTCAGCCCCAGCATTTT.

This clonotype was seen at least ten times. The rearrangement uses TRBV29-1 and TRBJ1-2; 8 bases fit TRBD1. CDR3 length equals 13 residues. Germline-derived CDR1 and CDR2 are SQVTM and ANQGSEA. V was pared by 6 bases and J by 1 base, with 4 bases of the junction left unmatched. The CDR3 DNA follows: TGCAGCGTGGAACAGGGGGATAACTATGGCTACACCTTC. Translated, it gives CSVEQGDNYGYTF.

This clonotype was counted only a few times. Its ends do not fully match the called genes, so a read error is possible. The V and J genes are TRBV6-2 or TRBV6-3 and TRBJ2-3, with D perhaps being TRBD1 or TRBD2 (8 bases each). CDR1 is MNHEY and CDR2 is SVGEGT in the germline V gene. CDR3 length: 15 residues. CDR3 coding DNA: TGTGCCAGCAGTTATAGCGGGATCGGGACAGGTACGCAGTATTTT. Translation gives CASSYSGIGTGTQYF.

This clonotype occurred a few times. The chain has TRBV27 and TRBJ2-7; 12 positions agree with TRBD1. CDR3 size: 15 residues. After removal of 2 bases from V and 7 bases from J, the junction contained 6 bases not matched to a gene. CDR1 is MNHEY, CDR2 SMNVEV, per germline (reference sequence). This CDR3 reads CASSLAGQGAWEQYF. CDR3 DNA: TGTGCCAGCAGTTTAGCGGGACAGGGGGCTTGGGAGCAGTACTTC.

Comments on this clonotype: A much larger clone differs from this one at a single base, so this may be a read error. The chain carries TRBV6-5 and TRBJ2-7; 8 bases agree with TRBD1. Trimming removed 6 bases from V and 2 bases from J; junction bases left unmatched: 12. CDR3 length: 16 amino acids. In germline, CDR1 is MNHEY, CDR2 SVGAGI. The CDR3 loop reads CASSSGLPGQAYEQYF. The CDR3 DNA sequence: TGTGCCAGCAGCTCTGGGCTTCCGGGACAGGCCTACGAGCAGTACTTC.

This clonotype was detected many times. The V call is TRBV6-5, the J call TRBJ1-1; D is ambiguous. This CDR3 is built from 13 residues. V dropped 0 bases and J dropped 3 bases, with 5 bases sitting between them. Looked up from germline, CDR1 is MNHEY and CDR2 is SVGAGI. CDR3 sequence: CASSYSSYTEAFF. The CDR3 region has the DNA TGTGCCAGCAGTTACTCCTCTTACACTGAAGCTTTCTTT.

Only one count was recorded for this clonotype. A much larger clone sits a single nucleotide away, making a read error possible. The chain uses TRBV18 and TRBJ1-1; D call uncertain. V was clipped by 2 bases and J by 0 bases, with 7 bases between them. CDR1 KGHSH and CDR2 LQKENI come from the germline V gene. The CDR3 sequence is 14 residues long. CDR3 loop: CASSPGCMNTEAFF. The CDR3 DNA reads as TGTGCCAGCTCACCAGGTTGCATGAACACTGAAGCTTTCTTT.

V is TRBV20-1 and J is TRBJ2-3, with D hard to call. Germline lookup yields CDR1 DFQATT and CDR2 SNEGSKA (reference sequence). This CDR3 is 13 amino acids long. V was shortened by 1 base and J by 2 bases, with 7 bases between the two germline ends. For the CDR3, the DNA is TGCAGTGCTAGAGGGGCCCTCACAGATACGCAGTATTTT. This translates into CSARGALTDTQYF.

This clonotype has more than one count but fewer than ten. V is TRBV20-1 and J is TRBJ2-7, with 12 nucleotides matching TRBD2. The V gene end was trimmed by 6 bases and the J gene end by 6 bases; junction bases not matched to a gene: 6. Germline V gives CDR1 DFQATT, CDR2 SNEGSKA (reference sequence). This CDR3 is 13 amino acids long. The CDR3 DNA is TGCAGTGCATGGACTAGCGGGGCTTTCGAGCAGTACTTC. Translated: CSAWTSGAFEQYF.

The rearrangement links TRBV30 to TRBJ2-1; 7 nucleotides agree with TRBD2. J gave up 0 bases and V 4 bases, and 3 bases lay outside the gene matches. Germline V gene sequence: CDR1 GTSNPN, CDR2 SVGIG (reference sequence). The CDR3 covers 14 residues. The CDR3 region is CAWISGNSYNEQFF. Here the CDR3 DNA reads TGTGCCTGGATCAGCGGGAACTCCTACAATGAGCAGTTCTTC.